Listed below are T cell receptor beta chains from one sample, sequenced in a study of post-analysis software for immune sequencing data. TCRdb ran MiXCR on the PCR reads and lists one entry per CDR3 protein. The repertoire holds about 770,000 distinct CDR3 sequences, roughly 50% seen once, with just under 5% in the top ten. The sample comprised blood. The receptors were sampled from a girl aged 5 to 17 with multiple sclerosis. Both conserved end residues are trimmed from each CDR3. D genes are given only for firm matches. Clone sizes are given selectively: once, few, many, or a class where the clone is expanded.

size,D,V,J,CDR3
.,TRBD2,TRBV12-3/TRBV12-4,TRBJ2-5,ASSLGTSGTETQY
.,.,TRBV20-1,TRBJ1-5,SAREQGPQPQH
.,.,TRBV15,TRBJ2-7,ATSRGGSDRDYEQY
.,TRBD2,TRBV4-3,TRBJ2-5,TSSQSGDYKETQY
.,.,TRBV15,TRBJ1-2,ATSTDGGPTNYGYT
.,.,TRBV7-3,TRBJ2-5,ASSPLSQETQY
.,TRBD2,TRBV11-2,TRBJ2-7,ASSLAGTSGRLYEQY
.,TRBD1,TRBV7-9,TRBJ1-2,ASSQQAGTGLYGNT
many,.,TRBV24-1,TRBJ2-1,ATSDLEPGNEQF
.,TRBD2,TRBV20-1,TRBJ2-7,SARTSGRRLGEQY
.,TRBD1,TRBV5-1,TRBJ2-7,ASSAGQGKGEQY
few,TRBD1,TRBV6-2/TRBV6-3,TRBJ1-5,ASSTGQWGIQPQH
few,.,TRBV29-1,TRBJ2-1,SARRAYNEQF
few,TRBD2,TRBV29-1,TRBJ2-1,SVEDTSGRAPEQF
.,TRBD1,TRBV15,TRBJ2-5,ATSQDRTSYVEQY
once,.,TRBV2,TRBJ1-2,ASIGFNYGYT
once,TRBD2,TRBV9,TRBJ2-5,ASSDRTSGYNEQY
few,.,TRBV27,TRBJ2-7,ASSLSSSGHEQY
.,.,TRBV15,TRBJ1-5,ATSRGDQPQH
few,.,TRBV20-1,TRBJ2-3,SATAHNTDTQY
.,.,TRBV13,TRBJ2-6,ASSLTESGANVLT
.,TRBD1,TRBV5-5,TRBJ1-2,ASSSGQGAAYGYT
.,TRBD2,TRBV27,TRBJ2-7,ASSLFPSLAGGPTISYEQY
.,.,TRBV9,TRBJ2-3,ASSEGTVSTDTQY
few,.,TRBV12-3/TRBV12-4,TRBJ2-7,ASSFGDGGTYEQY
few,TRBD1,TRBV20-1,TRBJ2-1,SAREVQGGSSNEQF
.,TRBD1,TRBV28,TRBJ2-5,ASSPGTGGRQY
few,TRBD1,TRBV15,TRBJ2-5,ATSRMDRAVEQY
.,TRBD2,TRBV7-3,TRBJ2-3,ASSLGLAGVDTQY
.,TRBD1,TRBV18,TRBJ2-5,ASSRTGKETQY
.,.,TRBV7-2,TRBJ2-1,ASSLGQQGNEQF
few,.,TRBV11-2,TRBJ2-1,ASRGGSRQF
.,.,TRBV12-3/TRBV12-4,TRBJ1-5,ASSLGRLGNQPQH
.,TRBD2,TRBV7-8,TRBJ2-1,ASSFSSGRLNEQF
.,.,TRBV7-9,TRBJ1-4,ASTRGVDHEKLF
.,.,TRBV10-3,TRBJ1-2,AISDEAGLYYGYT
few,TRBD1,TRBV6-1,TRBJ1-2,ASSDTGEYGHT
.,TRBD2,TRBV15,TRBJ2-5,ATSRDMGLAELVETQY
.,.,TRBV6-1,TRBJ2-5,ASTERLLLGETQY
.,TRBD2,TRBV2,TRBJ2-1,ASWGLAVNEQF
few,TRBD2,TRBV6-5,TRBJ2-2,ASSSRGTSLYGELF
.,.,TRBV4-1,TRBJ1-2,ASSQEGGEEGYT
.,TRBD2,TRBV7-8,TRBJ2-1,ASGGSASYNEQF
few,.,TRBV11-2,TRBJ2-6,ASSTGQGTGANVLT
.,.,TRBV6-2/TRBV6-3,TRBJ2-5,ASREDRDYQETQY
.,TRBD1,TRBV11-1,TRBJ2-5,ASSLDRGHQETQY
.,TRBD2,TRBV18,TRBJ2-4,ASPPGGAQDIQY
.,TRBD1,TRBV20-1,TRBJ2-5,SARDWDRGGETQY
.,TRBD1,TRBV29-1,TRBJ2-3,SVKGADTDTQY
few,TRBD2,TRBV27,TRBJ2-6,ASSSAGGTGANVLT
many,.,TRBV12-3/TRBV12-4,TRBJ2-7,ASSSQVIYEQY
.,.,TRBV5-1,TRBJ2-1,ASSLLQVDNEQF
.,.,TRBV7-9,TRBJ2-5,ASSTDWPRGSETQY
.,.,TRBV29-1,TRBJ2-5,SVERRQVEETQY
.,.,TRBV7-2,TRBJ1-4,ASSLAGGVREKLF
.,.,TRBV7-9,.,ASSLEAYTYEQY
.,.,TRBV6-5,TRBJ2-5,ASAPTEGQETQY
.,TRBD2,TRBV7-2,TRBJ2-1,ASSSGLAGVPIIYNEQF
many,TRBD1,TRBV20-1,TRBJ1-1,SAIGQGDLEAF
few,TRBD1,TRBV7-8,.,ASSFLRTGLDEQY